This paragraph reports one T cell receptor (beta chain). The antigen remains unidentified. Treatment denoted: roughly 18 received Ad26.COV2.S at low or high dose, single or two shots; 5 received placebo; per-sample allocation not given. Each sample was drawn 63 days after the first injection (of vaccine or placebo). Trimming took off 1 base at V and 0 bases at J, with 15 bases between the two ends. The germline V gene encodes CDR1 SGHVS and CDR2 FQNEAQ. The CDR3 extends over 17 amino acids. This record belongs to a study of Ad26.COV2.S vaccination and SARS-CoV-2 variants. On the study more broadly: Dosing was one shot or two shots 56 days apart.

Whole-study results and caveats: Among vaccine recipients, spike-specific TCR breadth exceeded that of placebo recipients. Reports say spike-specific CD8+ and CD4+ T cell responses covered substantial breadth after vaccination. The study found similar non-spike TCR breadth in vaccine and placebo recipients.

The method was immunoSEQ multiplex PCR; TCRdb's version includes in-frame clones alone and lacks a portion of them. The sample lists about 260,000 clones, 87% occurring once. The chain is built from TRBV7-8 and TRBJ1-2; TRBD1 is a possible D gene (5 bases). This clonotype was obtained from a person between 18 and 60 years old who received the Ad26.COV2.S COVID-19 vaccine or a placebo. The specimen was peripheral blood, collected in a trial of Ad26.COV2.S vaccine versus placebo. Here the CDR3 DNA reads TGTGCCAGCAGCTTAGGCGGACACCGGATGGCTAACTATGGCTACACCTTC. This codes for CASSLGGHRMANYGYTF.